The 3 T cell receptor beta chains reported below all come from one sample, sequenced in a study of Tregs in tolerant kidney transplant recipients. Only in-frame clones appear in the TCRdb table, and some are missing; sequencing was by immunoSEQ multiplex PCR. This table holds more than 30,000 clones, 82% found once. The antigens for these receptors are not known. The sample comprised Tregs from blood cultured with allogeneic cells. The receptors were gathered from a human donor in good health.

This chain uses TRBV30 with TRBJ2-7, with a weak D call TRBD1 (5 bases). Trimming removed 2 bases at V and 3 bases at J, with 8 bases between. The V gene's germline CDR1 is GTSNPN and CDR2 SVGIG (reference sequence). The CDR3 covers 12 residues. For the CDR3, the DNA is TGTGCCTGGAGTCGTAGGGGCTACGAGCAGTACTTC. As protein: CAWSRRGYEQYF.

This chain links TRBV4-1 with TRBJ1-2; maybe TRBD1 (5 bases). CDR3 length equals 16 residues. The germline CDR1 and CDR2 sequences are MGHRA and YSYEKL. V lost 5 bases to trimming and J lost 1 base, with 17 bases between them. CDR3 in DNA: TGCGCCAGCAGCTACGGGAGACAGAGTTTTAACTATGGCTACACCTTC. Protein product: CASSYGRQSFNYGYTF.

This clone was seen a handful of times. This chain joins TRBV27 and TRBJ2-7, with D perhaps TRBD2 (6 bases). The CDR3 extends over 15 amino acids. CDR1 MNHEY and CDR2 SMNVEV come from the germline V gene (reference sequence). Trimming cost V 3 bases and J 0 bases, with 12 bases left between them. CDR3 nucleotides: TGTGCCAGCAGTTTTCAACAGGACTACTCCTACGAGCAGTACTTC. This encodes CASSFQQDYSYEQYF.